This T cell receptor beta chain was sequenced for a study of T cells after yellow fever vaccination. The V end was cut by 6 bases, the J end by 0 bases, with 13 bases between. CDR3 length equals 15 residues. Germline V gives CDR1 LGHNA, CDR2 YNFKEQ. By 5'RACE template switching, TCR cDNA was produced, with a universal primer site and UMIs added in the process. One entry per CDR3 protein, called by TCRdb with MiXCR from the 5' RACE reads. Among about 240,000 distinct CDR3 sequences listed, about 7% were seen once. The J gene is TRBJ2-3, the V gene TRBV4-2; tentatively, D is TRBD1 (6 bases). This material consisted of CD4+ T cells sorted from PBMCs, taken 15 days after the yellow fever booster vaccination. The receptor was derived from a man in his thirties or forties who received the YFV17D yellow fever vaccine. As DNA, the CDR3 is TGTGCCAGCAGTCAACAGGGCCCGAGCACAGATACGCAGTATTTT. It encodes CASSQQGPSTDTQYF.